These T cell receptor beta chains were read from a single sample in a study of identical twins. TCRdb independently ran MiXCR on the 5' RACE reads; one entry per CDR3 protein. The sample lists 550,000 to 800,000 distinct CDR3 sequences; about 7.1% were seen once. The sample also formed part of further work on yellow fever vaccine responses in identical twins.

Specimen: PBMCs. All receptors come from a woman between 18 and 29 years old in good health. CDR3s include the opening cysteine and the closing phenylalanine or tryptophan. A D gene is named only where the DNA matches it firmly. A clone size is listed for some rows: how often the clone was seen (once, few, many), or a class if it is expanded.

j_call d_call v_call clone_size cdr3_nt cdr3_aa
TRBJ2-5 - TRBV6-5 - TGTGCCAGCAGTTACTCGTCCAAAATCGGAGAGACCCAGTACTTC CASSYSSKIGETQYF
TRBJ2-3 TRBD2 TRBV5-1 - TGCGCCAGCAGCCCCCTGGGGGGACTAGCGGGAGGTACAGATACGCAGTATTTT CASSPLGGLAGGTDTQYF
TRBJ2-6 TRBD1 TRBV19 - TGTGCCAGTAGTACCCACAGGGGGCGTTCTGGGGCCAACGTCCTGACTTTC CASSTHRGRSGANVLTF
TRBJ1-5 - TRBV5-6 few TGTGCCAGCTCCGGGGGGGGCGGCGGCAATCAGCCCCAGCATTTT CASSGGGGGNQPQHF
TRBJ2-1 - TRBV3-1 many TGTGCCAGCAGCCAAGGGGAGGGGGGTTTCAGTTTACGGGTCTTC CASSQGEGGFSLRVF
TRBJ2-7 TRBD2 TRBV10-3 few TGTGCCATCTCCCTAGCGGGAATGGACGAGCAGTACTTC CAISLAGMDEQYF
TRBJ2-7 TRBD2 TRBV5-1 many TGCGCCAGCAGCTATGGTATCGGACTAGCGGGAAGCTACGAGCAGTACTTC CASSYGIGLAGSYEQYF
TRBJ2-7 TRBD2 TRBV15 - TGTGCCACCAAAGGCCTAGCGGGTATCGAGCAGTACTTC CATKGLAGIEQYF
TRBJ2-2 TRBD2 TRBV2 few TGTGCCAGCAGTGAAGGGGGGAGGGTCGGTACCGGGGAGCTGTTTTTT CASSEGGRVGTGELFF
TRBJ1-2 - TRBV15 - TGTGCCACCAGCATAAGAGATGGTCCAGGGTATGGCTACACCTTC CATSIRDGPGYGYTF
TRBJ1-2 - TRBV29-1 many TGCAGCGTTGACGCAGGCAACTATGGCTACACCTTC CSVDAGNYGYTF
TRBJ2-7 TRBD1 TRBV12-3/TRBV12-4 many TGTGCCAGCAGTTCGGGACAGGGGATAGGTGAGCAGTACTTC CASSSGQGIGEQYF
TRBJ2-1 - TRBV4-1 many TGCGCCAGCAGCCAAGATCGGGTCGCCAGCTCCTACAATGAGCAGTTCTTC CASSQDRVASSYNEQFF
TRBJ1-4 - TRBV4-1 many TGCGCCAGCAGCGTGACAGGTTTAAATGAAAAACTGTTTTTT CASSVTGLNEKLFF
TRBJ1-5 TRBD1 TRBV12-3/TRBV12-4 few TGTGCCAGCAGCGTCCTAACAGGGGTGGGACAGCCCCAGCATTTT CASSVLTGVGQPQHF
TRBJ2-6 - TRBV5-1 - TGCGCCAGCAGCCCACAGAGCTCTGGGGCCAACGTCCTGACTTTC CASSPQSSGANVLTF
TRBJ1-1 - TRBV15 many TGTGCCACCAGCAGAGAAGTGTGGACGAACACTGAAGCTTTCTTT CATSREVWTNTEAFF
TRBJ2-7 - TRBV5-1 - TGCGCCAGCAGAGGACCGGCGGACGAGCAGTACTTC CASRGPADEQYF
TRBJ2-6 - TRBV27 few TGTGCCAGCAGTTCCGGACAGCCTCGGGCCAACGTCCTGACTTTC CASSSGQPRANVLTF
TRBJ2-7 - TRBV7-3 few TGTGCCAGCAGCTTCATGGCGGGGCCATACGAGCAGTACTTC CASSFMAGPYEQYF
TRBJ2-2 - TRBV12-3/TRBV12-4 - TGTGCCAGCAGTCCCCGTGACGGCGTTCAGAACACCGGGGAGCTGTTTTTT CASSPRDGVQNTGELFF
TRBJ2-2 TRBD2 TRBV5-1 many TGCGCCAGCAGCCATCGGACTAGCGGGAACACCGGGGAGCTGTTTTTT CASSHRTSGNTGELFF
TRBJ1-1 - TRBV2 few TGTGCCAGCAGTGTTGAGGGATTGGAAGCTTTCTTT CASSVEGLEAFF
TRBJ2-1 TRBD2 TRBV5-1 few TGCGCCAGCAGCCCTCGGACTAGCCGCTCTAACAATGAGCAGTTCTTC CASSPRTSRSNNEQFF
TRBJ2-3 - TRBV29-1 many TGCAGCGTTGGGTCCGGGGGCACAGATACGCAGTATTTT CSVGSGGTDTQYF
TRBJ1-3 - TRBV12-3/TRBV12-4 - TGTGCCAGCAGTCTAGGGGGGTTTGGAAACACCATATATTTT CASSLGGFGNTIYF
TRBJ2-7 TRBD1 TRBV25-1 - TGTGCCAGCAGTGCCGGGACAGGGGGAACCTTACTGACCTACGAGCAGTACTTC CASSAGTGGTLLTYEQYF
TRBJ2-1 - TRBV6-1 - TGTGCCAGCAGTGGAGAGATTACCTACAATGAGCAGTTCTTC CASSGEITYNEQFF
TRBJ2-3 - TRBV4-1 - TGCGCCAGCAGCCAAGGTCGGCAGGGCATTAAGTCTAGCACAGATACGCAGTATTTT CASSQGRQGIKSSTDTQYF
TRBJ2-7 - TRBV9 - TGTGCCAGCAGCGTAGGTCAGGGAATCTACGAGCAGTACTTC CASSVGQGIYEQYF
TRBJ2-1 TRBD2 TRBV20-1 few TGCAGTGCCCCTCTATCGGGACTAGCGGGAGGTGAGCAGTTCTTC CSAPLSGLAGGEQFF
TRBJ2-1 TRBD2 TRBV11-2 few TGTGCCAGCAGCCGGGGGGTCCGGGAGTTCTTC CASSRGVREFF
TRBJ2-5 TRBD1 TRBV11-3 - TGTGCCAGCAGCTTAGGCGGGACAGGGTCGCGAGAGACCCAGTACTTC CASSLGGTGSRETQYF
TRBJ2-2 TRBD1 TRBV28 many TGTGCCAGCAGTGTGGACAGGGCGAACACCGGGGAGCTGTTTTTT CASSVDRANTGELFF
TRBJ2-1 - TRBV5-6 many TGTGCCAGCAGCTTGCGGGTGAATGAGCAGTTCTTC CASSLRVNEQFF
TRBJ2-7 TRBD2 TRBV5-1 few TGCGCCAGCAGCTTGGAGGCGCTAAGGAGCGGGAGAGGTTACGAGCAGTACTTC CASSLEALRSGRGYEQYF
TRBJ1-1 - TRBV7-9 few TGTGCCAGCGGGGCAGAGGGAGCTTTCTTT CASGAEGAFF
TRBJ2-2 TRBD1 TRBV4-1 few TGCGCCAGCAGCCAAGATGGTAACAGGGGGAACACCGGGGAGCTGTTTTTT CASSQDGNRGNTGELFF
TRBJ2-7 - TRBV27 many TGTGCCAGCAGTCCAATCCAGGGTGGCGAGCAGTACTTC CASSPIQGGEQYF
TRBJ2-1 - TRBV10-3 - TGTGCCATCAGAGACAGTGCCGACAATGAGCAGTTCTTC CAIRDSADNEQFF
TRBJ2-5 - TRBV28 - TGTGCCAGCACCCCCTGGGCGGAAGAGACCCAGTACTTC CASTPWAEETQYF
TRBJ2-1 TRBD1 TRBV7-6 - TGTGCCAGCAGCTTAGTTGACAGGGGTGCGGATGAGCAGTTCTTC CASSLVDRGADEQFF
TRBJ2-7 - TRBV28 few TGTGCCAGCAGTACCCCGGACGGGCGGTACGAGCAGTACTTC CASSTPDGRYEQYF
TRBJ1-6 - TRBV12-3/TRBV12-4 many TGTGCCAGCAGCCCGACGGACTACTATAATTCACCCCTCCACTTT CASSPTDYYNSPLHF
TRBJ2-5 TRBD2 TRBV6-1 - TGTGCCAGCAGTGTCCCGGGGGGGGAGACCCAGTACTTC CASSVPGGETQYF